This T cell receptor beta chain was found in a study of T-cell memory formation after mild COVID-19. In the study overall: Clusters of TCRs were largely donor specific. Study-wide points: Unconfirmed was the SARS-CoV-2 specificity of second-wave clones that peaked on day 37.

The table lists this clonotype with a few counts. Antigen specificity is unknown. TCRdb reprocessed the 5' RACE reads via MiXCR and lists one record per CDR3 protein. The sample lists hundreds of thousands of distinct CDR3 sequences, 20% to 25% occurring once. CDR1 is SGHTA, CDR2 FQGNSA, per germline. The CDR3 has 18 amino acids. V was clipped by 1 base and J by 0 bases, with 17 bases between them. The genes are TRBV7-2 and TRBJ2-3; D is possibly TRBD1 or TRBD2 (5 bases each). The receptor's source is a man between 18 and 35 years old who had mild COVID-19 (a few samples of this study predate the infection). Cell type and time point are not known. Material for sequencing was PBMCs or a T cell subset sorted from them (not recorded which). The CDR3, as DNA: TGTGCCAGCAGCTTAGGGCCCCCCGGGACGGCTAGCACAGATACGCAGTATTTT. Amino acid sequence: CASSLGPPGTASTDTQYF.